The rows below give T cell receptor beta chains drawn from one sample of a study of T cell responses to AZD1222 COVID-19 vaccine. Only in-frame clones appear in the TCRdb table, and some are missing; sequencing was by immunoSEQ multiplex PCR. The sample gives some 120,000 clones, 70% to 90% of which show up once; 25% to 30% is in the top ten. The sample in question was peripheral blood, obtained on day 0 of AZD1222 vaccination. The source of these receptors is an adult in good health. Both conserved end residues are trimmed from each CDR3.

v_gene: TRBV19; j_gene: TRBJ1-5; CDR3aa: ASSVAHDQPQH
v_gene: TRBV6-5; j_gene: TRBJ1-1; CDR3aa: ATRTGMNTEAF
v_gene: TRBV5-8; j_gene: TRBJ2-3; CDR3aa: ASSPGTDFTDTQY
v_gene: TRBV18; j_gene: TRBJ1-4; CDR3aa: ASSLGGATNEKLF
v_gene: TRBV6-4; j_gene: TRBJ1-1; CDR3aa: ASSDLSTGWNTEAF
v_gene: TRBV24-1; j_gene: TRBJ2-3; CDR3aa: ATSEGDTQY
v_gene: TRBV30; j_gene: TRBJ2-7; CDR3aa: AWRSGRSYEQY
v_gene: TRBV19; j_gene: TRBJ1-2; CDR3aa: ASRSSEVSNYGYT
v_gene: TRBV2; j_gene: TRBJ2-3; CDR3aa: ASSELTDTQY
v_gene: TRBV7-3; j_gene: TRBJ1-1; CDR3aa: ASSIQGDTEAF
v_gene: TRBV6-5; j_gene: TRBJ2-1; CDR3aa: ASVASGGALNEQF
v_gene: TRBV7-3; j_gene: TRBJ2-2; CDR3aa: ASSRGGLRGTGELF
v_gene: TRBV6-5; j_gene: TRBJ1-6; CDR3aa: ASSQSLNSPLH
v_gene: TRBV28; j_gene: TRBJ2-7; CDR3aa: ASSFLGAGGASYEQY
v_gene: TRBV3-1/TRBV3-2; j_gene: TRBJ2-1; CDR3aa: ASSQITDNEQF
v_gene: TRBV6-2/TRBV6-3; j_gene: TRBJ2-7; CDR3aa: ASSTTPTQGPEQY
v_gene: TRBV19; j_gene: TRBJ1-5; CDR3aa: ASSMVGQGDNQPQH
v_gene: TRBV7-3; j_gene: TRBJ1-2; CDR3aa: ASSPGGGHYGYT
v_gene: TRBV9; j_gene: TRBJ1-1; CDR3aa: ASSVDHRPYTEAF
v_gene: TRBV2; j_gene: TRBJ2-7; CDR3aa: ATRFQGPTEQY
v_gene: TRBV12-5; j_gene: TRBJ2-3; CDR3aa: ASGLGDSATDTQY
v_gene: TRBV2; j_gene: TRBJ2-7; CDR3aa: ASTQDRGPYEQY
v_gene: TRBV6-5; j_gene: TRBJ1-3; CDR3aa: ASSTGQGTGNTIY
v_gene: TRBV19; j_gene: TRBJ1-3; CDR3aa: ASSRHIGNTIY
v_gene: TRBV9; j_gene: TRBJ1-6; CDR3aa: ASSAGTGVSPLH
v_gene: TRBV12-3/TRBV12-4; j_gene: TRBJ1-5; CDR3aa: ASSSTDQPQH
v_gene: TRBV18; j_gene: TRBJ1-1; CDR3aa: ASSTRGAPQMNTEAF
v_gene: TRBV10-3; j_gene: TRBJ1-1; CDR3aa: AISESPGQGAEAF